Listed here are 10 T cell receptor beta chains from one sample, sequenced in a study of identical twins. One entry per CDR3 protein, called by TCRdb with MiXCR from the 5' RACE reads. In the table there are approximately 890,000 distinct CDR3 sequences, about 12% of which are singletons. These records were also assigned to another study, of yellow fever vaccine responses in identical twins.

Sequencing was performed on PBMCs. Receptors were obtained from a young woman in good health.

This clonotype came up a few times. This chain joins TRBV5-5 and TRBJ2-5; possible D gene TRBD1, 5 bases. CDR3 length: 15 amino acids. CDR1 is SGHKS, CDR2 YYEKEE, per germline (reference sequence). V was shortened by 4 bases and J by 5 bases, with 18 bases between the two germline ends. CDR3 sequence: CASSREQVQSETQYF. The CDR3 DNA reads as TGTGCCAGCAGCCGTGAACAGGTCCAGTCGGAGACCCAGTACTTC.

This clonotype was counted at least ten times. The chain links TRBV7-7 to TRBJ2-1, with 8 bases that match TRBD2. Germline loops: CDR1 SSHAT, CDR2 FNYEAQ (reference sequence). CDR3 size: 15 residues. V lost 6 bases to trimming and J lost 4 bases; unmatched junction nucleotides: 8. CDR3 residues: CASSSSGGPYNEQFF. DNA for the CDR3: TGTGCCAGCAGTTCCAGCGGGGGCCCTTACAATGAGCAGTTCTTC.

This clonotype was seen more than once but under ten times. The chain uses TRBV27 and TRBJ1-1, with D hard to call. The V end lost 3 bases, the J end lost 2 bases, and 7 bases lay between the germline ends. CDR3 size: 13 residues. Looked up from germline, CDR1 is MNHEY and CDR2 is SMNVEV (reference sequence). The CDR3 coding sequence is TGTGCCAGCAGTTTTAAATTAAACACTGAAGCTTTCTTT. It codes for CASSFKLNTEAFF.

This clonotype was counted between two and nine times. The CDR3 DNA follows: TGTGCCATCAGTGAGTTAAGGTTGGGACACATCCTGGTC. Translated: CAISELRLGHILV. V usage is TRBV10-3 and J usage is TRBJ2-7; D may be TRBD1 (6 bases). The CDR3 has 13 residues. CDR1 is ENHRY, CDR2 SYGVKD, per germline.

This clonotype was seen ten or more times. The genes are TRBV5-5 and TRBJ1-2; D ambiguous. V lost 0 bases, J lost 3 bases, and 18 bases lay in between. CDR1 is SGHKS, CDR2 YYEKEE, per germline (reference sequence). The CDR3 spans 17 residues. In nucleotides, the CDR3 is TGTGCCAGCAGCTTGGAAGGGCTTAGCTACGCAGACTATGGCTACACCTTC. Its translation: CASSLEGLSYADYGYTF.

The rearrangement joins TRBV6-5 to TRBJ2-1; D may match TRBD1 or TRBD2 (5 bases each). V shed 0 bases and J shed 4 bases, with 10 bases lying between them. CDR3 size: 15 residues. In germline, CDR1 is MNHEY, CDR2 SVGAGI. The CDR3 coding sequence is TGTGCCAGCAGTTACTCGGTAGAGGGGTACAATGAGCAGTTCTTC. It encodes CASSYSVEGYNEQFF.

This clonotype appeared many times. The chain uses TRBV20-1 and TRBJ2-7, with D possibly matching TRBD2 (5 bases). Germline V gene lookup returns CDR1 DFQATT and CDR2 SNEGSKA (reference sequence). This CDR3 spans 13 amino acids. The V end lost 0 bases, the J end lost 2 bases, and 8 bases lay between the germline ends. CDR3 region: CSARDLAAYEQYV. The CDR3 region has the DNA TGCAGTGCTAGAGATCTAGCAGCCTACGAGCAGTACGTC.

The chain employs TRBV20-1 and TRBJ1-4; D might be TRBD1 (6 bases). Germline CDR1 is DFQATT and CDR2 is SNEGSKA (reference sequence). With 3 bases removed from V and 13 bases from J, the gap between germline ends came to 15 bases. The CDR3 length is 12 residues. The CDR3 sequence is CSASLRGFGLFF. CDR3 DNA: TGCAGTGCTAGCCTCAGGGGATTTGGACTGTTTTTT.

V is TRBV2 and J is TRBJ2-1; 8 nucleotides align to TRBD2. CDR1 is SNHLY and CDR2 is FYNNEI in the germline V gene. After removal of 4 bases from V and 3 bases from J, the junction contained 5 bases not matched to a gene. The CDR3 runs to 15 residues. The CDR3 sequence: CASSVDSGIYNEQFF. CDR3 bases: TGTGCCAGCAGTGTGGATAGCGGGATCTACAATGAGCAGTTCTTC.

The rearrangement joins TRBV24-1 to TRBJ2-2; maybe TRBD1 (5 bases). Per the germline V gene, CDR1 is KGHDR and CDR2 is SFDVKD. This CDR3 region has 16 residues. V lost 11 bases and J lost 0, with 18 bases in between. The CDR3 reads CAIQAGYFANTGELFF. The DNA for the CDR3 is TGTGCCATTCAGGCAGGGTATTTCGCGAACACCGGGGAGCTGTTTTTT.